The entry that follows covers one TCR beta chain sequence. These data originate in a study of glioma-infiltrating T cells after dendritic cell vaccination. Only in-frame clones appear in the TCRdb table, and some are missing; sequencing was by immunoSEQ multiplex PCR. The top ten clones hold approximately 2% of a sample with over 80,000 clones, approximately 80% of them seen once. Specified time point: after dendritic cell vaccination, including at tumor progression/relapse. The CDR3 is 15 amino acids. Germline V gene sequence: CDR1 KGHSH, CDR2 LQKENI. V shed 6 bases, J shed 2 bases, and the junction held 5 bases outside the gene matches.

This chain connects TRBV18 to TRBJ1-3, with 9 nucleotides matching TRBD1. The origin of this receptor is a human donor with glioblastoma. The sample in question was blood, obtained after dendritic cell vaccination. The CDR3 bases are TGTGCCAGCTCGCCTGACAGGGGGACTGGAAACACCATATATTTT. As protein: CASSPDRGTGNTIYF. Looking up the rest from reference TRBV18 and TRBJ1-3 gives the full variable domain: NAGVMQNPRHLVRRRGQEARLRCSPMKGHSHVYWYRQLPEEGLKFMVYLQKENIIDESGMPKERFSAEFPKEGPSILRIQQVVRGDSAAYFCASSPDRGTGNTIYFGEGSWLTVV.